The subject of this entry is one TCR beta chain. This clone was seen just once. The antigen this receptor binds is unknown. No qualities accompany the bases; no much larger clone lies one base away. The CDR3 covers 11 residues, taking in both the cysteine and the phenylalanine. Just CDR3 DNA is preserved here, 33 bases in frame from base 1. V is clipped by 2 bases and J by 4 bases, and the sequence between their germline boundaries is 3 bases long. CDR1 and CDR2 are drawn from the germline V gene (reference sequence): SEHNR, FQNEAQ. The sample is drawn from a study of OX40 agonist ivuxolimab in advanced cancers. With respect to the entire study: Ivuxolimab, which targeted the costimulatory receptor OX40 (CD134), was an agonistic, fully human IgG2 monoclonal antibody. Prior anti-PD-1, anti-PD-L1 or anti-CTLA-4 therapy was permitted, and approximately 39% of dose-escalation patients had received checkpoint inhibitors. Peripheral TCRbeta sequencing was intended to test whether TCR sequence diversity was altered and clonal T-cell expansion was caused by ivuxolimab. The monotherapy dose-escalation portion (N of about 47 patients) of the phase I ivuxolimab trial is reported in the paper. Partial responses were achieved by three dose-escalation patients, of whom one had hepatocellular carcinoma and two had cutaneous melanoma. In the dose-escalation cohort, 82.7% of patients were male, and the mean age was roughly 60 years, with a range of about 20 to 79. Among the approximately 54 dose-escalation patients, about 19 had hepatocellular carcinoma, around 15 melanoma, 9 renal cell carcinoma and 9 head and neck cancer. Intravenous ivuxolimab was administered to patients every 2 weeks at six dose levels: 0.01, 0.1, 0.3, 1.5, 3 and 10 mg/kg. Findings and caveats that apply to the study as a whole: After ivuxolimab, expanded clones were on average more numerous among CD8+ T cells than among CD4+ T cells. In the 0.1-3.0 mg/kg groups, partial responders were among the patients with the lowest normalized peripheral clonal expansion, particularly in CD8+ T cells. At doses of 0.1 to 3.0 mg/kg, clonal expansion of both CD4+ and CD8+ T cells in blood was seen between baseline and week 6. Low levels of normalized T-cell clonal expansion were also shown by some nonresponding patients. The antigen specificity of the clonally expanded peripheral T cells was not determined.

The trial excluded patients who had a history of autoimmune disease or who were on systemic immunosuppression. Peripheral blood for TCR sequencing was collected from all dose cohorts at baseline, on cycle 4 day 1, and on cycle 7 day 1. Samples came from an open-label, multicenter, first-in-human phase I dose-escalation trial of ivuxolimab. Adults with locally advanced or metastatic head and neck squamous cell, hepatocellular, melanoma or renal cell carcinoma were enrolled in the trial. CD4+ and CD8+ T cells were sorted separately from peripheral blood before TCR sequencing. Genomic DNA was isolated from the sorted cells so that the TCRbeta CDR3 region could be sequenced. The immunoSEQ Assay was used for sequencing of TCRbeta CDR3 regions. Entries here come from immuneACCESS through TCRdb and include only in-frame sequences with V and J called. Some clones fail to appear in such tables; in the studies checked, an unresolved V gene covers under half of the shortfall, and the cause of the remainder is unknown. This sample gives 45,000 or so clones in total; around 90% of them show up just once. The ten largest account for around 20% of the sample.

The sequence was obtained from an adult with an advanced solid tumor such as melanoma, head and neck, liver or kidney cancer. The chain is assembled from TRBV7-9 and TRBJ2-7; no D segment can be confidently identified. Sequenced here: CD4+ or CD8+ T cells sorted from blood, sampled in a trial of the OX40 agonist ivuxolimab. The bases read TGTGCCAGCAGCTTATATTACGAGCAGTACTTC. This is translated as CASSLYYEQYF.